This T cell receptor (beta chain) was sequenced in a study of regulatory T cells in long-lasting Graves disease. Combining iRepertoire HTBI primers with Arm-PCR of CDR3 regions, the authors built TCR beta libraries. In the original analysis: Spanning all samples, the identified segments comprised 62 TRBV and 14 to 15 TRBJ. TCRdb re-analysed the multiplex PCR reads in MiXCR, keeping a single row per CDR3 protein. The V and J calls shown here were made by TCRdb, not taken from the authors' results. The sample has about 430,000 distinct CDR3 sequences, over 20% seen once; the top ten hold around 15%. Time point in this sample: persistent/refractory GD, antithyroid drugs over 5 years with positive TRAb. RNA isolated from PBMCs was used to make the TCR library. V lost 6 bases and J 0 bases, leaving 12 bases between the germline ends. The CDR3 spans 15 residues. Germline loops: CDR1 MDHEN, CDR2 SYDVKM.

The TCR comes from a female donor with Graves disease. The material sequenced was peripheral blood mononuclear cells (PBMCs), taken when the disease was refractory, from a patient treated with antithyroid drugs. The genes are TRBV28 and TRBJ1-3; TRBD1 might be the D (6 bases). In nucleotides, the CDR3 is TGTGCCAGCAGGGGGGCTGGCCTCTCTGGAAACACCATATATTTT. It specifies CASRGAGLSGNTIYF.